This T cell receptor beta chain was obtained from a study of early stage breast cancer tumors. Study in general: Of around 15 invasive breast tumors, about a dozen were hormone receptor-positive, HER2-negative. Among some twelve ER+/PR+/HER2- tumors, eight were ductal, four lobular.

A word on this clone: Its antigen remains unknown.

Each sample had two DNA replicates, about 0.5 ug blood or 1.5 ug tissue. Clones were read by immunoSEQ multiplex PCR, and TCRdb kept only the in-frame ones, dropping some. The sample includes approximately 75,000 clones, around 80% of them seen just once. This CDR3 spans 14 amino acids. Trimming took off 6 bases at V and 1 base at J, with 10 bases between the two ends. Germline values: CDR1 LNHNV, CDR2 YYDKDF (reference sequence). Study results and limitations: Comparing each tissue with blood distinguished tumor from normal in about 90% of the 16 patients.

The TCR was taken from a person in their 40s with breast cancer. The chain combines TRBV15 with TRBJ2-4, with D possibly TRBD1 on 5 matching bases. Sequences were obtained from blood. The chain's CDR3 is CATRPQGAKNIQYF. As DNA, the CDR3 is TGTGCCACCAGACCCCAGGGCGCCAAAAACATTCAGTACTTC.